These T cell receptor beta chains were read from a single sample in a study of blood T cell repertoires in COVID-19. TCRdb keeps only in-frame clones here, not all; method: immunoSEQ multiplex PCR. The data contain around 290,000 clones, 75% to 90% of them singletons. The sequenced sample was peripheral blood. The receptors here all came from a woman between 70 and 85 years old with COVID-19, enrolled during active disease. CDR3s leave out the opening cysteine and the closing phenylalanine or tryptophan. Fields, in order: V gene, D gene, CDR3 protein. A D gene is named only where the DNA matches it firmly.

v_call: TRBV2
d_call: NA
cdr3_aa: ASSGRGVYNSPLH

v_call: TRBV5-4
d_call: TRBD1
cdr3_aa: ASSHGQGGGTEAF

v_call: TRBV7-9
d_call: TRBD1
cdr3_aa: ATQGDSNQPQH

v_call: TRBV24-1
d_call: NA
cdr3_aa: ATSDPGRGDTEAF

v_call: TRBV6-5
d_call: TRBD1
cdr3_aa: ASSPWDRANTEAF

v_call: TRBV7-3
d_call: NA
cdr3_aa: ASSNGGSTDTQY

v_call: TRBV7-9
d_call: TRBD1
cdr3_aa: ASSRQGGNEKLF

v_call: TRBV19
d_call: NA
cdr3_aa: ATLPRLGTDGYT

v_call: TRBV5-1
d_call: TRBD1
cdr3_aa: ASSTLGQGNTEAF

v_call: TRBV5-1
d_call: TRBD1
cdr3_aa: ASSHDRGDNEQF

v_call: TRBV10-3
d_call: TRBD1
cdr3_aa: AISPTGGPSSYEQY